This T cell receptor (beta chain) appears in the sequencing data of a study of post-analysis software for immune sequencing data. General study results and limits: Four to six TRBV segments, including TRBV5-6, TRBV5-1 and TRBV20-1, were more frequent in patients than controls. Controls' normalized Chao1 diversity significantly exceeded that of multiple sclerosis patients.

Incorporated into the TCR beta cDNA libraries were unique molecular identifiers, which served to reduce PCR and sequencing biases. One entry per CDR3 protein, called by TCRdb with MiXCR from the PCR reads. The table lists 350,000 to 500,000 distinct CDR3 sequences, approximately 42% of them singletons, with 7.6% in the top ten. V lost 0 bases, J lost 4 bases, and 3 bases stayed unmatched. The length of the CDR3 is 15 residues. The germline V gene encodes CDR1 SGHRS and CDR2 YFSETQ. This clonotype was detected only a few times. Antigen unknown. The chain couples TRBV5-1 to TRBJ1-2, with 10 bases lining up with TRBD1. The sample was blood. The clonotype comes from a girl aged 2 to 10 with multiple sclerosis. In DNA, the CDR3 is TGCGCCAGCAGCTTGGGACAGGGGGCAGGCTATGGCTACACCTTC. Its translation: CASSLGQGAGYGYTF.